The source of this T cell receptor (beta chain) is a study of metastatic and nonmetastatic thyroid tumors. Study summary: Repertoire data that came from the blood and tumor or nodule tissue of malignant and benign thyroid patients were compared. Study-wide results and limits: Versus benign nodules, malignant thyroid tumors reportedly had significantly higher TCR beta diversity, in blood and tumor.

A single count supports this clone. Its specificity is not known. The CDR3 carries no conserved terminal phenylalanine or tryptophan, so it likely arises from a read error. The limits of the CDR3 on the DNA are not certain, so only TCRdb's listed CDR3 is given. The CDR3 spans 14 amino acids, including both terminal residues. Germline V lookup: CDR1 GTSNPN, CDR2 SVGIG (reference sequence). Authors' data handling: Clinicopathological groups differed in CDR3, with these differences serving to build a distant-metastasis classifier for papillary thyroid cancer. TCRdb reanalyzed the PCR reads via MiXCR. The V and J calls were determined by TCRdb, not by the authors. The table has thousands of clones, about 33% seen once. Each patient went into thyroid surgery without having received any treatment.

This receptor was taken from a female donor with papillary thyroid cancer or a benign thyroid nodule (not recorded which). Some clones in this sample may be carry-over from other donors' samples. The source material was adjacent normal tissue. The chain has TRBV30 and TRBJ2-2. The CDR3 here is CAWSVTRRTGELSY.